A selection of T cell receptor beta chains follows, all from one sample in a study of cytomegalovirus exposure and HLA in healthy donors. Measured with immunoSEQ multiplex PCR; TCRdb has only the in-frame clones, and not every one. This table holds around 100,000 clones, roughly 80% found once. Sequencing was carried out using PBMCs. All receptors come from a man aged 35 to 55 in good health and CMV-seronegative. The CDR3 runs from the conserved cysteine through the conserved F or W. Fields, in order: clone size, J gene, V gene, D gene, CDR3 protein, CDR3 DNA. The D gene is left open where the match is weak. Clone size is shown for a subset of rows, as once, few, many or a class of expanded clone.

clone_size: -; j_call: TRBJ2-5; v_call: TRBV7-2; d_call: -; cdr3_aa: CASSTGGAQETQYF; cdr3_nt: TGTGCCAGCAGCACTGGCGGGGCCCAAGAGACCCAGTACTTC
clone_size: -; j_call: TRBJ1-5; v_call: TRBV19; d_call: -; cdr3_aa: CASSIGGNNQPQHF; cdr3_nt: TGTGCCAGTAGTATAGGAGGGAACAATCAGCCCCAGCATTTT
clone_size: -; j_call: TRBJ1-4; v_call: TRBV2; d_call: -; cdr3_aa: CASSRTAGDEKLFF; cdr3_nt: TGTGCCAGCAGTAGGACAGCCGGGGATGAAAAACTGTTTTTT
clone_size: -; j_call: TRBJ2-1; v_call: TRBV6-5; d_call: TRBD1; cdr3_aa: CASSQDRDYNEQFF; cdr3_nt: TGTGCCAGCAGCCAGGACAGGGACTACAATGAGCAGTTCTTC
clone_size: -; j_call: TRBJ2-7; v_call: TRBV15; d_call: TRBD1; cdr3_aa: CATSIYRGQGEQYF; cdr3_nt: TGTGCCACCAGCATATACAGGGGTCAGGGCGAGCAGTACTTC
clone_size: -; j_call: TRBJ2-1; v_call: TRBV10-3; d_call: TRBD2; cdr3_aa: CAITIGLAGPYNEQFF; cdr3_nt: TGTGCCATCACCATCGGACTAGCGGGGCCCTACAATGAGCAGTTCTTC
clone_size: -; j_call: TRBJ1-6; v_call: TRBV5-4; d_call: -; cdr3_aa: CASSLDQVNSPLHF; cdr3_nt: TGTGCCAGCAGCTTGGACCAGGTCAATTCACCCCTCCACTTT
clone_size: -; j_call: TRBJ1-1; v_call: TRBV7-9; d_call: -; cdr3_aa: CASRGSSATEAFF; cdr3_nt: TGTGCCAGCCGAGGGTCCAGTGCCACTGAAGCTTTCTTT
clone_size: -; j_call: TRBJ2-1; v_call: TRBV7-9; d_call: -; cdr3_aa: CSSSLPLSYNEQFF; cdr3_nt: TGTTCCAGCAGCTTACCTCTCTCCTACAATGAGCAGTTCTTC
clone_size: once; j_call: TRBJ1-2; v_call: TRBV5-6; d_call: TRBD1; cdr3_aa: CASSLRDRVSGYTF; cdr3_nt: TGTGCCAGCAGCTTGAGGGACAGGGTGAGTGGCTACACCTTC
clone_size: -; j_call: TRBJ1-2; v_call: TRBV5-6; d_call: -; cdr3_aa: CASSPGVRGYTF; cdr3_nt: TGTGCCAGCAGCCCAGGGGTTCGCGGCTACACCTTC
clone_size: -; j_call: TRBJ1-6; v_call: TRBV6-5; d_call: -; cdr3_aa: CASTPGMMYNSPLHF; cdr3_nt: TGTGCCAGCACCCCAGGAATGATGTATAATTCACCCCTCCACTTT